The 8 T cell receptor beta chains in this list originate from one sample, sequenced in a study of T cell responses to AZD1222 COVID-19 vaccine. The assay was immunoSEQ multiplex PCR, and TCRdb's table has in-frame clones only and misses some. The sample records tens of thousands of clones, under 90% being singletons. This material consisted of peripheral blood, taken on day 0 of AZD1222 vaccination. These receptors were collected from an adult in good health.

The V call is TRBV19, the J call TRBJ1-6; D remains ambiguous. V was shortened by 9 bases and J by 4 bases, with 19 bases between the two germline ends. Germline CDR1 reads LNHDA; CDR2 reads SQIVND (reference sequence). The CDR3 is 16 residues long. CDR3 amino acids: CASRTGSELYNSPLHF. The CDR3 DNA follows: TGTGCCAGCAGAACTGGCAGCGAACTTTATAATTCACCCCTCCACTTT.

The rearrangement joins TRBV19 to TRBJ1-2; D is uncertain. CDR1 is LNHDA, CDR2 SQIVND, per germline (reference sequence). Trimming pared 5 bases from V and 2 bases from J, leaving 9 bases between. This CDR3 is built from 13 residues. The CDR3 reads CASSSGNNYGYTF. CDR3 DNA sequence: TGTGCCAGTAGTTCCGGGAACAACTATGGCTACACCTTC.

The chain recombines TRBV30 with TRBJ1-2; no clear D gene. From germline, CDR1 is GTSNPN and CDR2 SVGIG (reference sequence). This CDR3 is 13 amino acids long. With 3 bases removed from V and 7 bases from J, the gap between germline ends came to 15 bases. In nucleotides, the CDR3 is TGTGCCTGGAGCGTCCGGCTCCAGGCTGGCTACACCTTC. Protein product: CAWSVRLQAGYTF.

The chain carries TRBV19 and TRBJ1-2; no definite D call. There are 12 residues in the CDR3. Germline values: CDR1 LNHDA, CDR2 SQIVND (reference sequence). The germline V and J ends were trimmed by 5 bases and 5 bases, with 9 bases remaining between them. As DNA, the CDR3 is TGTGCCAGTAGTGCGGGGTTTTATGGCTACACCTTC. Protein: CASSAGFYGYTF.

The gene calls are TRBV27 and TRBJ1-2; a weak D match, TRBD1 (6 bases). This CDR3 has 14 residues. Trimming stripped 5 bases from V and 4 bases from J, with 14 bases between. CDR1 is MNHEY and CDR2 is SMNVEV in the germline V gene (reference sequence). This CDR3 reads CASSTLQGGYGYTF. CDR3 in DNA: TGTGCCAGCAGTACCCTACAGGGTGGCTATGGCTACACCTTC.

The V call is TRBV12-5, the J call TRBJ1-4, with D unresolved. V was clipped by 7 bases and J by 2 bases, with 11 bases between them. The CDR3 is 14 amino acids. The germline V gene encodes CDR1 LGHNT and CDR2 FRNRAP. The CDR3 is CASAMDATNEKLFF. The CDR3 DNA sequence: TGTGCTAGTGCCATGGATGCGACTAATGAAAAACTGTTTTTT.

This clone was seen only a few times. V gene TRBV18 combines with J gene TRBJ1-3; 7 positions agree with TRBD1. Germline V gene sequence: CDR1 KGHSH, CDR2 LQKENI. This CDR3 has 15 residues. The junction had 6 bases not matched to a gene; V was cut back by 3 bases and J by 4 bases. The DNA of the CDR3 is TGTGCCAGCTCACCGATGACAGGGATCGGAAACACCATATATTTT. Translation gives CASSPMTGIGNTIYF.

V and J are TRBV7-3 and TRBJ2-7, with 8 bases aligning to TRBD2. The CDR3 length is 16 residues. V gave up 4 bases and J gave up 2 bases; unmatched junction bases: 10. From germline, CDR1 is SGHTA and CDR2 FQGTGA. The CDR3 loop reads CASSSRAGVPPYEQYF. In DNA form, the CDR3 reads TGTGCCAGCAGCTCCCGAGCGGGGGTCCCTCCCTACGAGCAGTACTTC.